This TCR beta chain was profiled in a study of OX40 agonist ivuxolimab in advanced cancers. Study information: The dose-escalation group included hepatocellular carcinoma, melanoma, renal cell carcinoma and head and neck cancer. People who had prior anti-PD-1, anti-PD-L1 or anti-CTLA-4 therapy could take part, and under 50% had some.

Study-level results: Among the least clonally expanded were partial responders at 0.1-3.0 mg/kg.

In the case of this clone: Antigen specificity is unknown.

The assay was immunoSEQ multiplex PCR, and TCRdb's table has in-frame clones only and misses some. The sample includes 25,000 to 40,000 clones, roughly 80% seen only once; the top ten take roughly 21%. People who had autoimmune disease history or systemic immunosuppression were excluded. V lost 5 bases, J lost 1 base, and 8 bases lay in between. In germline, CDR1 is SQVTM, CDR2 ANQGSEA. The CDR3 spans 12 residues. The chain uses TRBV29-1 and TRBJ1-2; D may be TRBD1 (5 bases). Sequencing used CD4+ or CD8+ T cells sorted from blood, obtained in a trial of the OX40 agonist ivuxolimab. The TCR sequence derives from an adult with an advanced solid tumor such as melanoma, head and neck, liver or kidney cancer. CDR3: CSVRGDNYGYTF. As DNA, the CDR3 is TGCAGCGTTAGGGGTGATAACTATGGCTACACCTTC.